What follows are 9 T cell receptor beta chains derived from one specimen sequenced in a study of blood T cell repertoires in COVID-19. Data came from immunoSEQ multiplex PCR; TCRdb stores just in-frame clones and leaves some out. This table holds around 85,000 clones, 87% found once. The sequenced material came from peripheral blood. Receptor source: a man in his fifties or sixties with acute or convalescent COVID-19.

The J gene is TRBJ1-2, the V gene TRBV3-1 (or the pseudogene TRBV3-2); 9 nucleotides align to TRBD1. The CDR3 totals 16 residues. The junction had 8 bases not matched to a gene; V was cut back by 3 bases and J by 3 bases. The V gene's germline CDR1 is LGHDT and CDR2 YNNKEL (reference sequence). CDR3 loop: CASSQRPGQGDYGYTF. In DNA, the CDR3 is TGTGCCAGCAGCCAGAGACCGGGACAGGGTGACTATGGCTACACCTTC.

The chain couples TRBV2 to TRBJ2-2, with D tentatively TRBD2 (6 bases). Trimming pared 10 bases from V and 1 base from J, leaving 13 bases between. Germline loops: CDR1 SNHLY, CDR2 FYNNEI. The CDR3 has 14 residues. CDR3: CATSLGGNTGELFF. The CDR3 DNA reads TGTGCCACCTCATTGGGGGGGAACACCGGGGAGCTGTTTTTT.

The rearrangement joins TRBV12-3 or TRBV12-4 to TRBJ2-1, with 7 positions matching TRBD2. The CDR3 has 12 amino acids. The junction had 2 bases not matched to a gene; V was cut back by 5 bases and J by 7 bases. CDR3 region: CASSGLVNEQFF. DNA for the CDR3: TGTGCCAGCAGTGGACTAGTTAATGAGCAGTTCTTC.

The chain links TRBV6-2 or TRBV6-3 to TRBJ2-1; D unclear. Germline V gives CDR1 MNHEY, CDR2 SVGEGT. The germline V and J ends were trimmed by 2 bases and 7 bases, with 9 bases remaining between them. CDR3 length equals 13 residues. The CDR3, as DNA: TGTGCCAGCAGTTACGTGGCAGCGAATGAGCAGTTCTTC. Its translation: CASSYVAANEQFF.

V usage is TRBV7-9 and J usage is TRBJ2-3; 7 bases are a match to TRBD1. Germline assignment: CDR1 SEHNR and CDR2 FQNEAQ (reference sequence). The ends lost 4 bases at V and 1 base at J; junction bases unmatched: 11. The CDR3 runs 17 residues. CDR3 protein: CASSSTGMWARTDTQYF. The CDR3 region has the DNA TGTGCCAGCAGCTCGACAGGGATGTGGGCACGCACAGATACGCAGTATTTT.

The rearrangement uses TRBV6-5 and TRBJ1-5; D not certain. CDR1 is MNHEY, CDR2 SVGAGI, per germline. The CDR3 totals 15 residues. The ends were cut back, 7 bases at V and 4 bases at J, with 17 bases in the middle. The CDR3: CASTRGGRFNQPQHF. CDR3 nucleotide sequence: TGTGCCAGCACGAGAGGAGGGAGGTTTAATCAGCCCCAGCATTTT.

The chain joins TRBV9 to TRBJ2-7; no clear D gene. V dropped 4 bases and J dropped 3 bases, with 17 bases sitting between them. The CDR3 covers 15 residues. The V gene's germline CDR1 is SGDLS and CDR2 YYNGEE. CDR3 sequence: CASSPTTSSIYEQYF. Here the CDR3 DNA reads TGTGCCAGCAGCCCCACTACGAGTTCTATCTACGAGCAGTACTTC. Looking up the rest from reference TRBV9 and TRBJ2-7 gives the full variable domain: DSGVTQTPKHLITATGQRVTLRCSPRSGDLSVYWYQQSLDQGLQFLIQYYNGEERAKGNILERFSAQQFPDLHSELNLSSLELGDSALYFCASSPTTSSIYEQYFGPGTRLTVT.

The rearrangement joins TRBV11-2 to TRBJ1-6; D is perhaps TRBD1 (6 bases). The CDR3 is 16 amino acids. V was clipped by 4 bases and J by 6 bases, with 16 bases between them. Germline V lookup: CDR1 SGHAT, CDR2 FQNNGV. The CDR3, as DNA: TGTGCCAGCAGCTCCACCCCGCAGGGGAGTAATTCACCCCTCCACTTT. Protein sequence: CASSSTPQGSNSPLHF.

The rearrangement links TRBV15 to TRBJ2-2, with a weak D call TRBD1 (6 bases). Germline V gives CDR1 LNHNV, CDR2 YYDKDF (reference sequence). The CDR3 loop spans 17 amino acids. Trimming took 1 base from V and 6 from J, leaving 18 bases between them. CDR3 in amino acids: CATSRGPLLQGSGELFF. CDR3 bases: TGTGCCACCAGCAGAGGCCCCCTCCTTCAGGGGTCCGGGGAGCTGTTTTTT.